A selection of T cell receptor beta chains follows, all from one sample in a study of blood T cell repertoires in COVID-19. TCRdb's copy holds only in-frame clones and misses some; the assay was immunoSEQ multiplex PCR. The sample contains about 120,000 clones, around 89% of which appear only once. Sequences were obtained from peripheral blood. These receptors were taken from a woman aged 55-69 years with COVID-19, enrolled during active disease. Both conserved end residues are trimmed from each CDR3.

v_call	j_call	cdr3_aa
TRBV27	TRBJ1-5	ASSLGAGTNQPQH
TRBV5-4	TRBJ2-3	ASSFLRAGRTDTQY
TRBV19	TRBJ1-5	ASSIVGTGISAQH
TRBV10-2	TRBJ2-3	ASSELNRGTDTQY
TRBV7-3	TRBJ2-5	ASSLGTSGGQETQY
TRBV11-2	TRBJ1-3	ASSLGGDSGNTIY
TRBV6-2/TRBV6-3	TRBJ1-6	ASSFPSGFNNSPLH
TRBV7-9	TRBJ1-2	ASRPGQGSGYT
TRBV3-1/TRBV3-2	TRBJ1-4	ASSQIQGAANEKLF
TRBV5-6	TRBJ2-7	ASSSEYEQY
TRBV5-4	TRBJ2-7	ASSSEQGAYEQY
TRBV7-9	TRBJ1-2	ASSLPGDYGYT
TRBV5-1	TRBJ1-4	ASSGTGAGNEKLF
TRBV5-4	TRBJ2-2	ASSFLAGGFTGELF
TRBV12-3/TRBV12-4	TRBJ1-1	ARPGVTEAF
TRBV6-2/TRBV6-3	TRBJ1-1	ASSFAGVYTEAF
TRBV6-4	TRBJ2-2	ASSAAGLSTGELF
TRBV5-4	TRBJ2-2	ASSPTGIGELF
TRBV6-5	TRBJ2-7	ASRETGGETYEQY
TRBV7-2	TRBJ1-1	ASSWDIYTEAF
TRBV5-6	TRBJ2-1	ASSKDRRFYNEQF
TRBV9	TRBJ1-6	ASSVDRDYSPLH
TRBV6-2/TRBV6-3	TRBJ2-2	ASSRPGWSGELF
TRBV18	TRBJ1-1	ASSPARENTEAF
TRBV6-2/TRBV6-3	TRBJ1-5	ASSYTQGGIGNQPQH
TRBV30	TRBJ2-5	ACGSGGGRGETQY
TRBV19	TRBJ1-1	ASSGQGSTDTEAF
TRBV6-5	TRBJ2-7	ASTREGWAYEQY
TRBV18	TRBJ1-6	ASSPPRHIYNSPLH
TRBV19	TRBJ1-1	ASSGRRGPTEAF
TRBV7-7	TRBJ2-7	ASSQFPGLTYEQY
TRBV10-2	TRBJ1-2	ASSHPQLELYGYT
TRBV7-9	TRBJ1-4	ASSSLTGFEKLF
TRBV2	TRBJ1-2	ASRGLNYGYT
TRBV18	TRBJ1-4	ASSPQAAWVNEKLF
TRBV2	TRBJ1-1	ASSRDFTEAF
TRBV20-1	TRBJ2-3	SALTGATQY
TRBV10-3	TRBJ1-4	AISVTEGDEKLF
TRBV5-6	TRBJ2-7	ASSLTGGAEQY
TRBV7-2	TRBJ2-2	ASSPGLAENTGELF
TRBV3-1/TRBV3-2	TRBJ2-3	ASRRTSGGSDTQY
TRBV6-5	TRBJ2-7	ASSRDRAYEQY
TRBV9	TRBJ2-5	ASSPRDRGAPLQETQY
TRBV29-1	TRBJ1-1	SVPTTGVYTEAF
TRBV7-2	TRBJ2-1	ASSHGGGASYNEQF
TRBV27	TRBJ2-7	ASSLKGGISYEQY